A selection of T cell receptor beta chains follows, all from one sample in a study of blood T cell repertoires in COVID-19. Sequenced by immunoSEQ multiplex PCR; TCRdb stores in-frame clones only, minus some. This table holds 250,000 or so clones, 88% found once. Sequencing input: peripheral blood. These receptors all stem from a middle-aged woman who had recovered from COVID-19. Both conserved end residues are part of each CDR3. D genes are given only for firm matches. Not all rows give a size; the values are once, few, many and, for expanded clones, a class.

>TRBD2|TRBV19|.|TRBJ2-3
CASSRTSRDTQYF
TGTGCCAGTAGTCGGACTAGCAGAGATACGCAGTATTTT
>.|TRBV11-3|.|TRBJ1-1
CASSPIGHALLMNTEAFF
TGTGCCAGCAGCCCCATAGGACATGCCCTTTTAATGAACACTGAAGCTTTCTTT
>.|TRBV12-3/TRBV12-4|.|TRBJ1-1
CASSVGGVTEAFF
TGTGCCAGCAGTGTTGGGGGCGTCACTGAAGCTTTCTTT
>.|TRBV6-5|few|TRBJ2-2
CASRRTRGYTGELFF
TGTGCCAGCAGACGGACCCGAGGGTACACCGGGGAGCTGTTTTTT
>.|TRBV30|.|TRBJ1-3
CAWTFGNTIYF
TGTGCCTGGACTTTTGGAAACACCATATATTTT
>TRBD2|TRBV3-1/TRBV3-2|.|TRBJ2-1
CASSQAGRVTNNEQFF
TGTGCCAGCAGCCAAGCCGGGAGGGTTACGAACAATGAGCAGTTCTTC
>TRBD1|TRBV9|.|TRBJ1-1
CASSVGDRGVTEAFF
TGTGCCAGCAGCGTTGGGGACAGGGGGGTGACTGAAGCTTTCTTT
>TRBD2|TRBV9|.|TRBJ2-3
CASSARGGSSDTQYF
TGTGCCAGCAGCGCCCGCGGGGGGAGTTCAGATACGCAGTATTTT
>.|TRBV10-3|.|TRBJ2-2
CAISRAGVDTGELFF
TGTGCCATCAGTCGGGCAGGGGTGGACACCGGGGAGCTGTTTTTT
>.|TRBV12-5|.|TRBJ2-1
CASGPRGLGGDSYNEQFF
TGTGCTAGTGGTCCCCGCGGTCTTGGCGGGGACTCCTACAATGAGCAGTTCTTC
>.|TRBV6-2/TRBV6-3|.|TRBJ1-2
CASSYTLGAPGRYTF
TGTGCCAGCAGTTACACCCTGGGCGCTCCCGGCCGCTACACCTTC
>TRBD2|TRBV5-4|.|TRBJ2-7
CASSTGLAGPYEQYF
TGTGCCAGCAGCACGGGACTAGCGGGGCCTTACGAGCAGTACTTC
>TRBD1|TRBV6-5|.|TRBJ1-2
CASRRDRRNGYTF
TGTGCCAGCAGACGGGACAGGCGGAATGGCTACACCTTC
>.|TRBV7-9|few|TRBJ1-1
CASSLATLNTEAFF
TGTGCCAGCAGCTTAGCGACACTGAACACTGAAGCTTTCTTT
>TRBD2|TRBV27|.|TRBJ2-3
CASTGTSAPTDTQYF
TGTGCCAGCACCGGGACTAGCGCACCCACAGATACGCAGTATTTT
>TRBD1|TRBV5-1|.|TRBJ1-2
CASSPPTGVGGYTF
TGCGCCAGCAGCCCCCCGACAGGGGTGGGTGGCTACACCTTC
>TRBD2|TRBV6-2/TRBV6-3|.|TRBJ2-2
CASSFGLAGTGELFF
TGTGCCAGCAGTTTTGGACTAGCGGGCACCGGGGAGCTGTTTTTT
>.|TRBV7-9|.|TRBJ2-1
CASSLGWRVGYNEQFF
TGTGCCAGCAGCTTAGGGTGGAGGGTGGGGTACAATGAGCAGTTCTTC
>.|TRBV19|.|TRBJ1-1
CASSILVGYTEAFF
TGTGCCAGTAGTATCCTCGTGGGCTACACTGAAGCTTTCTTT
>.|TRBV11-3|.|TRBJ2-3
CASSPPPWQGKYGQYF
TGTGCCAGCAGTCCCCCACCATGGCAGGGGAAGTATGGGCAGTATTTT
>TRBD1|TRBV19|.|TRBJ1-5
CASSVPRDRGFRPQHF
TGTGCCAGTAGTGTACCAAGGGACAGGGGGTTTAGGCCCCAGCATTTT
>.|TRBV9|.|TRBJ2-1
CASSVGTAVGNEQFF
TGTGCCAGCAGCGTAGGGACTGCCGTCGGGAATGAGCAGTTCTTC
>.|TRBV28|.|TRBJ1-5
CASSLSGGGLYSNQPQHF
TGTGCCAGCAGTTTATCGGGCGGGGGGCTTTATAGCAATCAGCCCCAGCATTTT
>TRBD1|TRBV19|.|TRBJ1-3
CASSMFSAGGPGNTIYF
TGTGCCAGTAGTATGTTCTCGGCAGGGGGACCTGGAAACACCATATATTTT
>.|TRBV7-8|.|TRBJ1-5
CASSLGRGGDQPQHF
TGTGCCAGCAGCTTAGGAAGGGGGGGGGATCAGCCCCAGCATTTT
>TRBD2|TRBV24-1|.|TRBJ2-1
CATSDGTSGRWSYNEQFF
TGTGCCACCAGTGATGGGACTAGCGGGAGATGGTCCTACAATGAGCAGTTCTTC
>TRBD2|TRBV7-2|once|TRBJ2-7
CASSSPVSGTKRYEQYF
TGTGCCAGCAGCTCCCCGGTTAGCGGGACTAAACGCTACGAGCAGTACTTC
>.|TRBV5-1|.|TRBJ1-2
CASSLRDTPNYGYTF
TGCGCCAGCAGCCTCCGGGACACCCCGAACTATGGCTACACCTTC
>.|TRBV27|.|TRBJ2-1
CASSFGGTYNEQFF
TGTGCCAGCAGTTTTGGCGGGACCTACAATGAGCAGTTCTTC
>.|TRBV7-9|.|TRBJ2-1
CASSPQGGPYNEQFF
TGTGCCAGCAGCCCCCAGGGCGGACCCTACAATGAGCAGTTCTTC
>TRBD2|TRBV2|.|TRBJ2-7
CASSGTSAAYEQYF
TGTGCCAGCAGCGGGACTAGCGCCGCCTACGAGCAGTACTTC
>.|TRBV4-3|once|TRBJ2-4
CASSQAGGLGGIQYF
TGCGCCAGCAGCCAAGCCGGGGGGCTGGGAGGCATTCAGTACTTC
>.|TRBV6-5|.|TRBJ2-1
CASSYSSNSGGEQFF
TGTGCCAGCAGTTACTCGTCAAATAGCGGAGGTGAGCAGTTCTTC
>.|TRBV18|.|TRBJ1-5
CASSPASSNQPQHF
TGTGCCAGCTCACCAGCCAGTAGCAATCAGCCCCAGCATTTT
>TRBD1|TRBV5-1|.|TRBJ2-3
CASSQTTGEDTQYF
TGCGCCAGCAGCCAGACGACAGGGGAAGATACGCAGTATTTT
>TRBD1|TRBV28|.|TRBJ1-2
CASSPPPGQGGYTF
TGTGCCAGCAGTCCCCCCCCAGGACAGGGTGGCTACACCTTC
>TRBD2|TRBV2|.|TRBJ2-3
CASITTGSSGRVDTQYF
TGTGCCAGCATCACAACGGGTTCTAGCGGGAGGGTGGATACGCAGTATTTT
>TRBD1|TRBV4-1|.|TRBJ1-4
CASSQRDSEKLFF
TGCGCCAGCAGCCAACGGGACAGCGAAAAACTGTTTTTT
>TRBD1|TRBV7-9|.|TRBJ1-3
CASSLTGAGNTIYF
TGTGCCAGCAGCCTGACAGGGGCTGGAAACACCATATATTTT
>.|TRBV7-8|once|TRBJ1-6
CASSPGVALESLHF
TGTGCCAGCAGCCCGGGAGTCGCCCTAGAGTCCCTCCACTTT
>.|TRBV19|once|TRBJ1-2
CASTEGGSYGYTF
TGTGCCAGTACCGAGGGAGGGTCCTATGGCTACACCTTC
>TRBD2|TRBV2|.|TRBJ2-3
CATSPLAGVTDTQYF
TGTGCCACCAGCCCGCTAGCGGGAGTTACAGATACGCAGTATTTT
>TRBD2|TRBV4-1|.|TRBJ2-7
CASSLSSREVDEQYF
TGCGCCAGCAGCCTGTCGTCTCGGGAGGTGGACGAGCAGTACTTC
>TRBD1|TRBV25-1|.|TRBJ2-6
CASSGTGTGVFVLTF
TGTGCCAGCAGTGGAACCGGGACAGGGGTTTTCGTCCTGACTTTC
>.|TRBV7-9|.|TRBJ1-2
CASSGGAQRGYTF
TGTGCCAGCAGTGGGGGGGCACAGCGTGGCTACACCTTC
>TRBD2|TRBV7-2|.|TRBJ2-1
CASSLAREGEQFF
TGTGCCAGCAGCTTAGCGCGGGAGGGTGAGCAGTTCTTC
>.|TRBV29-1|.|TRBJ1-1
CSVEAGMNTEAFF
TGCAGCGTTGAGGCAGGGATGAACACTGAAGCTTTCTTT
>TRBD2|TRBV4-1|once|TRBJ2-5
CASSQAVAGGGETQYF
TGCGCCAGCAGCCAAGCGGTAGCGGGAGGGGGGGAGACCCAGTACTTC
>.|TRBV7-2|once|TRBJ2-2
CASSPAATGELFF
TGTGCCAGCAGCCCAGCGGCCACCGGGGAGCTGTTTTTT
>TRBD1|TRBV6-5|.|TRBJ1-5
CASSKRTGPPHF
TGTGCCAGCAGTAAACGGACAGGACCCCCGCATTTT
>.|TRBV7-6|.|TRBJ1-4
CASSLAPGRVEKLFF
TGTGCCAGCAGCTTAGCTCCGGGAAGGGTTGAAAAACTGTTTTTT
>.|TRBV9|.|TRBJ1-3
CASSAGGSGNTIYF
TGTGCCAGCAGCGCCGGGGGATCTGGAAACACCATATATTTT